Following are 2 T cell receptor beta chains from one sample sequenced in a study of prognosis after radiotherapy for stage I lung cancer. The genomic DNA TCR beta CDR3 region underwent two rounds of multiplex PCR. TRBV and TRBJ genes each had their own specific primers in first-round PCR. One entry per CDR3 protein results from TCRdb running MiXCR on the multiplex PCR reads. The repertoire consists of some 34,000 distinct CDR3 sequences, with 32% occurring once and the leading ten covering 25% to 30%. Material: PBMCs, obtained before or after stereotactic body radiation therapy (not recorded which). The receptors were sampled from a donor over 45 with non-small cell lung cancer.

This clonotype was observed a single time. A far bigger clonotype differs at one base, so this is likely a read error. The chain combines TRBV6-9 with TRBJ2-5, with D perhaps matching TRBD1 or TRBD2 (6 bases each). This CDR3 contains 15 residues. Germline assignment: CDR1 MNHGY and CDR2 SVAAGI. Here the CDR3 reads CSGSRIGGPGETQYF. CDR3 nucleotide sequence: TGTTCCGGATCAAGGATAGGGGGGCCTGGGGAGACCCAGTACTTC.

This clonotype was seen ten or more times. CDR3 amino acids: CSAKVTTGAGEQYF. The CDR3 nucleotides are TGCAGTGCCAAAGTCACCACAGGGGCGGGCGAGCAGTACTTC. This chain links TRBV20-1 with TRBJ2-7, with TRBD1 matching 7 bases. This CDR3 region has 14 residues. From germline, CDR1 is DFQATT and CDR2 SNEGSKA (reference sequence). J gave up 6 bases and V 6 bases, and 14 bases lay outside the gene matches.